This TCR beta chain originates from a study of blood T cells in healthy people across ages. Overall study results and limits: It was held that diversity estimates obtained from one million T cells represented underestimates. A roughly linear fall in TCR beta diversity per million T cells was seen with increasing age.

Sample-barcoded 5' priming and a J-beta primer mix drove a second PCR of about 6 to 12 cycles. TCRdb analysed the 5' RACE reads with MiXCR anew, one entry per CDR3 protein. The repertoire holds 850,000 to 950,000 distinct CDR3 sequences, with around 30% as singletons. With regard to this clonotype: What it binds is unknown.

This CDR3 spans 15 amino acids. The V segment lost 6 bases and the J segment 4 bases; nucleotides outside the gene matches: 8. CDR1 and CDR2 (germline): WSHSY, SAAADI. This sequence joins TRBV10-2 and TRBJ1-4; 7 bases are a match to TRBD1. The clonotype was recovered from an elderly woman in good health. The source material was blood. The CDR3 nucleotides are TGCGCCAGCAGGCTCAGGGGGGGCAATAATGAAAAACTGTTTTTT. It specifies CASRLRGGNNEKLFF.